A selection of T cell receptor beta chains follows, all from one sample in a study of beta chain features in type 1 diabetes. The method was immunoSEQ multiplex PCR; TCRdb's version includes in-frame clones alone and lacks a portion of them. This table holds 810,000 or so clones, roughly 15% found once. The sample was naive CD4+ T cells from blood. The receptors come from a woman younger than 30 in good health. Each CDR3 is given with its conserved first and last residue. Fields, in order: D gene, J gene, V gene, clone size, CDR3 DNA, CDR3 protein. D genes are given only for firm matches. Not every row has a clone size; where given, it reads once, few, many or a size class.

D: TRBD1; J: TRBJ1-2; V: TRBV6-5; size: NA; DNA: TGTGCCAGCAGTTACTCGACAGGGGGCTATGGCTACACCTTC; CDR3: CASSYSTGGYGYTF
D: TRBD2; J: TRBJ2-2; V: TRBV6-1; size: few; DNA: TGTGCCAGCAGTGAGGCCCTCCTAGCGGTCACCGGGGAGCTGTTTTTT; CDR3: CASSEALLAVTGELFF
D: NA; J: TRBJ2-7; V: TRBV10-3; size: once; DNA: TGTGCCATCAGTGACCAGCGGGCCCTCTACGAGCAGTACTTC; CDR3: CAISDQRALYEQYF
D: NA; J: TRBJ2-3; V: TRBV18; size: NA; DNA: TGTGCCAGCTCACCGTTGATGGATACGCAGTATTTT; CDR3: CASSPLMDTQYF
D: NA; J: TRBJ2-7; V: TRBV28; size: NA; DNA: TGTGCCAGCAGTTTATCACCGGGGGCACCGGGGAGGGCCCACGAGCAGTACTTC; CDR3: CASSLSPGAPGRAHEQYF
D: TRBD1; J: TRBJ1-3; V: TRBV7-9; size: NA; DNA: TGTGCCAGCAGCGTCCCCAGGGGGCAACTCTCTGGAAACACCATATATTTT; CDR3: CASSVPRGQLSGNTIYF
D: NA; J: TRBJ2-1; V: TRBV5-1; size: few; DNA: TGCGCCAGCAGCTTGTCGGGTGACTCCTACAATGAGCAGTTCTTC; CDR3: CASSLSGDSYNEQFF
D: NA; J: TRBJ1-4; V: TRBV7-8; size: NA; DNA: TGTGCCAGCAGCCCGCGACAGGCCCGGGTTCGTGAAAAACTGTTTTTT; CDR3: CASSPRQARVREKLFF
D: TRBD1; J: TRBJ2-7; V: TRBV5-6; size: NA; DNA: TGTGCCAGCAGCTTGGAGGGGACAGGATTGATGCAGTACTTC; CDR3: CASSLEGTGLMQYF
D: NA; J: TRBJ1-1; V: TRBV19; size: NA; DNA: TGTGCCAGTAGACACGACGGAGTCACTGAAGCTTTCTTT; CDR3: CASRHDGVTEAFF
D: NA; J: TRBJ1-1; V: TRBV18; size: NA; DNA: TGTGCCAGCTCACCTGGGGGGGATAGGGGAAACACTGAAGCTTTCTTT; CDR3: CASSPGGDRGNTEAFF
D: TRBD1; J: TRBJ1-2; V: TRBV5-4; size: NA; DNA: TGTGCCAGCAGCCCGGGAGGACAGGCCACTAACCAATTC; CDR3: CASSPGGQATNQF
D: TRBD2; J: TRBJ2-4; V: TRBV11-2; size: NA; DNA: TGTGCCAGCAGCTTGCAGCGGGAGGGCTTCATTCAGTACTTC; CDR3: CASSLQREGFIQYF
D: NA; J: TRBJ2-7; V: TRBV21-1; size: NA; DNA: TGTGCCAGCAGCAAAAATGCACACGTAGGACAGCTATACTACGAGCAGTACTTC; CDR3: CASSKNAHVGQLYYEQYF
D: NA; J: TRBJ2-7; V: TRBV2; size: NA; DNA: TGTGCCAGCAGTGATTGGGATCGGGAGAGGTACGAGCAGTACTTC; CDR3: CASSDWDRERYEQYF
D: TRBD1; J: TRBJ1-3; V: TRBV15; size: NA; DNA: TGTGCCACCAGCAGAGATAGACAGGGGAAGAGTGGAAACACCATATATTTT; CDR3: CATSRDRQGKSGNTIYF
D: NA; J: TRBJ2-7; V: TRBV28; size: few; DNA: TGTGCCAGCAGTATCCAGGCGTACGAGCAGTACTTC; CDR3: CASSIQAYEQYF
D: NA; J: TRBJ1-3; V: TRBV7-9; size: NA; DNA: TGTGCCAGCAGCCTGGGACGGCCGGTCTCTGGAAACACCATATATTTT; CDR3: CASSLGRPVSGNTIYF
D: NA; J: TRBJ1-6; V: TRBV25-1; size: NA; DNA: TGTGCCAGCAGTGAAGAACGACCCAATTCACCCCTCCACTTT; CDR3: CASSEERPNSPLHF
D: NA; J: TRBJ1-2; V: TRBV7-8; size: few; DNA: TGTGCCAGCAGCTTAGATCGGGGCAGGGGCTATGGCTACACCTTC; CDR3: CASSLDRGRGYGYTF
D: NA; J: TRBJ1-1; V: TRBV18; size: NA; DNA: TGTGCCAGCTCACCACTGAGAATTCTGAACACTGAAGCTTTCTTT; CDR3: CASSPLRILNTEAFF
D: NA; J: TRBJ2-1; V: TRBV14; size: NA; DNA: TGTGCCAGCAGCCAAGATTCGGGCGTCCTATTCGATGACAATGAGCAGTTCTTC; CDR3: CASSQDSGVLFDDNEQFF
D: NA; J: TRBJ1-1; V: TRBV19; size: NA; DNA: TGTGCCAGTAATCAGGGCCACACTGAAGCTTTCTTT; CDR3: CASNQGHTEAFF
D: TRBD2; J: TRBJ2-1; V: TRBV5-4; size: NA; DNA: TGTGCCAGCAGCTCCCCACTAGCGGGGTCCCGTAGCTCCTACAATGAGCAGTTCTTC; CDR3: CASSSPLAGSRSSYNEQFF
D: TRBD1; J: TRBJ1-5; V: TRBV7-2; size: NA; DNA: TGTGCCAGCAGCTTAGTGGGAGGGGACAGTTATAGCAATCAGCCCCAGCATTTT; CDR3: CASSLVGGDSYSNQPQHF
D: TRBD2; J: TRBJ2-1; V: TRBV9; size: NA; DNA: TGTGCCAGCAGCCAAACCAGCGGGAGGCACAATGAGCAGTTCTTC; CDR3: CASSQTSGRHNEQFF
D: TRBD2; J: TRBJ2-7; V: TRBV7-3; size: NA; DNA: TGTGCCAGCAGCTTATTCATAGATTCGGGACTAAACTACGAGCAGTACTTC; CDR3: CASSLFIDSGLNYEQYF
D: NA; J: TRBJ1-2; V: TRBV15; size: NA; DNA: TGTGCCACCAGCAGAGATTTTGCTGGGCCCTATGGCTACACCTTC; CDR3: CATSRDFAGPYGYTF
D: NA; J: TRBJ1-1; V: TRBV19; size: NA; DNA: TGTGCCAGTAGTATTTCCCCCGCGGGCATCGCGGGTACTGAAGCTTTCTTT; CDR3: CASSISPAGIAGTEAFF
D: NA; J: TRBJ1-2; V: TRBV18; size: NA; DNA: TGTGCCAGCTCCCTGACCGGGGAACAAAGTGGCTACACCTTC; CDR3: CASSLTGEQSGYTF
D: NA; J: TRBJ2-5; V: TRBV4-2; size: NA; DNA: TGTGCCAGCAGCCAAGACGAGGGCCGTCTTGAGACCCAGTACTTC; CDR3: CASSQDEGRLETQYF
D: TRBD1; J: TRBJ1-1; V: TRBV18; size: few; DNA: TGTGCCAGCTCACCGGGACAGGGAAGGACTGAAGCTTTCTTT; CDR3: CASSPGQGRTEAFF
D: NA; J: TRBJ2-1; V: TRBV19; size: few; DNA: TGTGCCAGTAGTACAGGTACCTCCTACAATGAGCAGTTCTTC; CDR3: CASSTGTSYNEQFF
D: NA; J: TRBJ2-7; V: TRBV28; size: NA; DNA: TGTGCCAGCATGGGGGGACACCTAACCCCCCGCGAGCAGTACTTC; CDR3: CASMGGHLTPREQYF
D: TRBD1; J: TRBJ2-2; V: TRBV23-1; size: few; DNA: TGCGCCAGCAGTCCTGGTCGAACAGGGGGCGAGCTGTTTTTT; CDR3: CASSPGRTGGELFF
D: NA; J: TRBJ1-3; V: TRBV19; size: few; DNA: TGTGCCAGTAGCCGGGACATTACACGGGGCACCTCTGGAAACACCATATATTTT; CDR3: CASSRDITRGTSGNTIYF
D: NA; J: TRBJ2-5; V: TRBV29-1; size: few; DNA: TGCAGCGCCATGACAGTCACTTCGGAGACCCAGTACTTC; CDR3: CSAMTVTSETQYF
D: NA; J: TRBJ2-7; V: TRBV6-6; size: few; DNA: TGTGCCAGCAGGTACAGGGTAGAGACCTACGAGCAGTACTTC; CDR3: CASRYRVETYEQYF
D: NA; J: TRBJ2-1; V: TRBV28; size: NA; DNA: TGTGCCAGCAGTTTATTGGGGGGAGCCCCCAGGGAGCAGTTCTTC; CDR3: CASSLLGGAPREQFF
D: NA; J: TRBJ1-2; V: TRBV5-6; size: few; DNA: TGTGCCAGCAGCTTACAGTGGCCTGTCTATGGCTACACCTTC; CDR3: CASSLQWPVYGYTF